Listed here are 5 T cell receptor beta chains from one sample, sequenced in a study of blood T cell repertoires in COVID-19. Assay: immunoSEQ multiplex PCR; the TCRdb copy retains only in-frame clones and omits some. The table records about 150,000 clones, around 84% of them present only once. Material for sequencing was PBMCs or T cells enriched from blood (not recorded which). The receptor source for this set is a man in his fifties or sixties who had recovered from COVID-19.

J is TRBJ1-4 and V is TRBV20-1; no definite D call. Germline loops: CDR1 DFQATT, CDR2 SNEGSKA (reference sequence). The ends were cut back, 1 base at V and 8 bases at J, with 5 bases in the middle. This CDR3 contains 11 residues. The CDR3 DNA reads TGCAGTGCTAGAGCCCGGGAAAAACTGTTTTTT. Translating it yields CSARAREKLFF.

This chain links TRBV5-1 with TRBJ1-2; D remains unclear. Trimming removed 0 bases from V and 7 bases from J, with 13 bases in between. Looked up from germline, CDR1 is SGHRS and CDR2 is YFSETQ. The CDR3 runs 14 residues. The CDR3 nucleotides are TGCGCCAGCAGCTTGGGGGGAGCAGGCTCTGGCTACACCTTC. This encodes CASSLGGAGSGYTF.

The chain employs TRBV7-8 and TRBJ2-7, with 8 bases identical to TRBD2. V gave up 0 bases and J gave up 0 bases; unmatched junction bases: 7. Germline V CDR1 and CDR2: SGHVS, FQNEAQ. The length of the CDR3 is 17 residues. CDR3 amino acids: CASSLAVVSGSSYEQYF. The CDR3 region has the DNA TGTGCCAGCAGCTTAGCGGTGGTGAGCGGGAGCTCCTACGAGCAGTACTTC.

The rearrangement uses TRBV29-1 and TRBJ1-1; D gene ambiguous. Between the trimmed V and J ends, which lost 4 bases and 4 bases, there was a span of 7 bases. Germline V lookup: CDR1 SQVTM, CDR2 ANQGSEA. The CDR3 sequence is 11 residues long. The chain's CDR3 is CSVVGVTEAFF. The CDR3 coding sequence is TGCAGCGTTGTCGGGGTCACTGAAGCTTTCTTT.

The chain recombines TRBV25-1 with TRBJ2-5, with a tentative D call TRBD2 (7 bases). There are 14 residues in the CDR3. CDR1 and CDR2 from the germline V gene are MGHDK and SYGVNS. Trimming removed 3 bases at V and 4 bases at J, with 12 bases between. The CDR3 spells CASSERGPGETQYF. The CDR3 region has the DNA TGTGCCAGCAGTGAGCGGGGGCCGGGAGAGACCCAGTACTTC.